The present TCR beta chain was sequenced within a study of CD8+ T cells in alopecia areata. Study details: Treated patients received oral tofacitinib, 5 to 10 mg twice daily. Study-level results: In patients, TCRs were shared less clearly than in mice, and HLA may possibly be involved. Among the cells sequenced in scalp samples are also the resident alphabeta T cells of normal skin.

This clone has only a few counts. What it binds is not known. TCR sequencing used cDNA made by reverse transcription of extracted RNA. This table comes from immunoSEQ multiplex PCR, and its TCRdb copy is limited to in-frame clones, with some not included. The table includes approximately 59,000 clones, about 45% detected once. J gave up 1 base and V 5 bases, and 5 bases lay outside the gene matches. This CDR3 has 15 amino acids. Germline V gene sequence: CDR1 MGHRA, CDR2 YSYEKL. The clonotype comes from a human donor with alopecia areata. The genes are TRBV4-1 and TRBJ2-1; TRBD1 aligns across 7 bases. The specimen comprised CD8+ T cells sorted from blood, sampled at week 0. The CDR3, as DNA: TGCGCCAGCAGCGAGACAGGGATTTCCTACAATGAGCAGTTCTTC. The encoded protein is CASSETGISYNEQFF.